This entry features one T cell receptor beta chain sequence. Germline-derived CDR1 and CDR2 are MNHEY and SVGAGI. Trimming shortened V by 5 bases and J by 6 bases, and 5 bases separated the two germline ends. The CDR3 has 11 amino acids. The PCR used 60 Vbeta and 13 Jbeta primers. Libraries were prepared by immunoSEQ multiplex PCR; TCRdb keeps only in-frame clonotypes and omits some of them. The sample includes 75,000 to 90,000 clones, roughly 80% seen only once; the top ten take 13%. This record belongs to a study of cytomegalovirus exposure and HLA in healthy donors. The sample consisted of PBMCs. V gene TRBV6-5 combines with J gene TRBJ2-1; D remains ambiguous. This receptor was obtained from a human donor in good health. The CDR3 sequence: CASSSANEQFF. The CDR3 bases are TGTGCCAGCAGTAGCGCCAATGAGCAGTTCTTC.